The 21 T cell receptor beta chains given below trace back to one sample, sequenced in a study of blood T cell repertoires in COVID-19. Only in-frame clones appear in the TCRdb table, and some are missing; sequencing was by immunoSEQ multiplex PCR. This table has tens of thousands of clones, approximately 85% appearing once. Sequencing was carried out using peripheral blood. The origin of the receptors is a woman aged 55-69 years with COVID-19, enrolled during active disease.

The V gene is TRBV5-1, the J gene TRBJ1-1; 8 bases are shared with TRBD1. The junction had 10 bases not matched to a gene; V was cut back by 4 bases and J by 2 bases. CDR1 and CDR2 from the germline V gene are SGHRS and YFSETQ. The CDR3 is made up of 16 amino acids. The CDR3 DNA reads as TGCGCCAGCAGCCCCGGTGACAGGGGAGGTAACACTGAAGCTTTCTTT. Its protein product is CASSPGDRGGNTEAFF.

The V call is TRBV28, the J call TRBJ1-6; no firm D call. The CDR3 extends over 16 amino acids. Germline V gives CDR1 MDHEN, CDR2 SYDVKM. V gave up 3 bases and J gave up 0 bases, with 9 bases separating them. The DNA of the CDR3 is TGTGCCAGCAGTTTCCTACGGGGCTCCTATAATTCACCCCTCCACTTT. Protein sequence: CASSFLRGSYNSPLHF.

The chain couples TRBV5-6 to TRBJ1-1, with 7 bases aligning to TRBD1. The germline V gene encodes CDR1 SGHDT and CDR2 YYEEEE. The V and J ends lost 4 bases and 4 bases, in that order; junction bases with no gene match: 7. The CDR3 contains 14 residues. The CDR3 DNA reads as TGTGCCAGCAGCCCCGGGACAGTGAGCACTGAAGCTTTCTTT. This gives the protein CASSPGTVSTEAFF.

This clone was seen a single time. Written as DNA, the CDR3 is TGCGCCAGCAGCCCCCTACTAGCGCGAGGCTCCTACAATGAGCAGTTCTTC. This sequence encodes CASSPLLARGSYNEQFF. This chain links TRBV5-1 with TRBJ2-1; 7 positions agree with TRBD2. CDR3 size: 17 residues. CDR1 is SGHRS and CDR2 is YFSETQ in the germline V gene. V dropped 4 bases and J dropped 0; count of bases not matched to a gene: 10.

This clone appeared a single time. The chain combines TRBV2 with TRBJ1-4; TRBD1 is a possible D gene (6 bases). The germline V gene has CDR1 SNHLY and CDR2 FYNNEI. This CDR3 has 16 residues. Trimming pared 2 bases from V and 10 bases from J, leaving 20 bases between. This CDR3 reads CASSEWPQGQGIKLFF. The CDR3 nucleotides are TGTGCCAGCAGTGAATGGCCCCAGGGGCAAGGAATAAAACTGTTTTTT.

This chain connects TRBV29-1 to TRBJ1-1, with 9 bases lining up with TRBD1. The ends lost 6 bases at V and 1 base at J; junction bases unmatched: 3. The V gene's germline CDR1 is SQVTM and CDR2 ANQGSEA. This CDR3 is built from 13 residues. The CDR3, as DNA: TGCAGCGTGAAGGGACAGGGGAACACTGAAGCTTTCTTT. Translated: CSVKGQGNTEAFF.

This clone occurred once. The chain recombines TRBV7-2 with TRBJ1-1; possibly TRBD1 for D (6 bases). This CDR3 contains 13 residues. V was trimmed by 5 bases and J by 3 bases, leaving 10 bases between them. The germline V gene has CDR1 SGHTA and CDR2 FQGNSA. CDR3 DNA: TGTGCCAGCAGCCCACAGGGTGACACTGAAGCTTTCTTT. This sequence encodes CASSPQGDTEAFF.

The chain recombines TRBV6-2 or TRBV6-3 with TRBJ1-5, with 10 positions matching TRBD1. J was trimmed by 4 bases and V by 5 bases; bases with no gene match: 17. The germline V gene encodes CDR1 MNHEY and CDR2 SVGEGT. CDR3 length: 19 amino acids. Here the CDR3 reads CASSPGPFRDRGLNQPQHF. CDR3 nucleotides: TGTGCCAGCAGTCCAGGCCCCTTTCGGGACAGGGGTTTAAATCAGCCCCAGCATTTT.

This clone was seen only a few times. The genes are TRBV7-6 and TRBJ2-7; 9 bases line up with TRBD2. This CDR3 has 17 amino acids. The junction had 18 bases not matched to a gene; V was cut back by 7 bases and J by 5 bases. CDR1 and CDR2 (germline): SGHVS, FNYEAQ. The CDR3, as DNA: TGTGCCAGCAACCCGGGGAGAGGGGGACTAGCAGAGAACGAGCAGTACTTC. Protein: CASNPGRGGLAENEQYF.

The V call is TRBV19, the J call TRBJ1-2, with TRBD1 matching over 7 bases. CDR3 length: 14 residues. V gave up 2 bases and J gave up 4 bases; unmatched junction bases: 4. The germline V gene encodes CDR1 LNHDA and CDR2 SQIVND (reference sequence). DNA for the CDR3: TGTGCCAGTAGTATATCCCCAGGGGGCTATGGCTACACCTTC. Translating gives CASSISPGGYGYTF.

The DNA of the CDR3 is TGTGCCAGCAGCCTTGGACAGGGCCATAGCTATGGCTACACCTTC. Amino acid sequence: CASSLGQGHSYGYTF. The genes are TRBV5-8 and TRBJ1-2, with 8 nucleotides matching TRBD1. The J segment lost 4 bases and the V segment lost 4 bases, leaving 9 bases of the junction unmatched. Germline V gene data show CDR1 as SGHTS and CDR2 as YDEGEE. The CDR3 consists of 15 residues.

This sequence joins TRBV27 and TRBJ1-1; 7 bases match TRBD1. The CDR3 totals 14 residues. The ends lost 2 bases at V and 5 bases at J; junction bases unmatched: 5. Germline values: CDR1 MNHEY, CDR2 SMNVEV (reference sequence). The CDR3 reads CASSLRTGSTEAFF. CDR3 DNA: TGTGCCAGCAGTTTAAGGACAGGTTCTACTGAAGCTTTCTTT.

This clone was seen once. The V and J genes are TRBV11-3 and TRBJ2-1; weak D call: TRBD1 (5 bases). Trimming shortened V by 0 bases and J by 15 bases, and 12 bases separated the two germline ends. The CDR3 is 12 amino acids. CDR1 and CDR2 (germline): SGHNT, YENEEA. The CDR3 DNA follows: TGTGCCAGCAGCTTAGAAAGGGGAAGGGGGTTCTTC. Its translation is CASSLERGRGFF.

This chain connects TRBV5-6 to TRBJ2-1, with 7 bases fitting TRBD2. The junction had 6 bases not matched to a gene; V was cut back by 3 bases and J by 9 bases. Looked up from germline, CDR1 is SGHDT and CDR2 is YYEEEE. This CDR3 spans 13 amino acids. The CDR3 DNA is TGTGCCAGCAGCTCGGACGGCGGGAGTGAGCAGTTCTTC. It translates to CASSSDGGSEQFF.

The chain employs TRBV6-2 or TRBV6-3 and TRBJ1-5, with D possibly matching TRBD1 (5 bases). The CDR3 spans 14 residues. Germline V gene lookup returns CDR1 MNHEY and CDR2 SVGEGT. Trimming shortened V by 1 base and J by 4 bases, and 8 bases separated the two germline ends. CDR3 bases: TGTGCCAGCAGTTACTTAACAGGTAATCAGCCCCAGCATTTT. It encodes CASSYLTGNQPQHF.

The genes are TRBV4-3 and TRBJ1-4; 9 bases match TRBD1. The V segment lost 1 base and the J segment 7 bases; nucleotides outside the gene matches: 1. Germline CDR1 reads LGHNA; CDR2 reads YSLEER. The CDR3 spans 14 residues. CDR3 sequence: CASSQGQGGEKLFF. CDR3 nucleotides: TGCGCCAGCAGCCAAGGACAGGGGGGTGAAAAACTGTTTTTT.

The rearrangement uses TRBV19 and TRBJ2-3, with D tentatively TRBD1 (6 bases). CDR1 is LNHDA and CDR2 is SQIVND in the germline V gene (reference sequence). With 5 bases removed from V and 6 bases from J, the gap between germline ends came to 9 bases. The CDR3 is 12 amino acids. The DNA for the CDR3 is TGTGCCAGTAGTGTACAGGGTGATACGCAGTATTTT. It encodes CASSVQGDTQYF. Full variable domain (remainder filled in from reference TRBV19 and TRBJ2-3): DGGITQSPKYLFRKEGQNVTLSCEQNLNHDAMYWYRQDPGQGLRLIYYSQIVNDFQKGDIAEGYSVSREKKESFPLTVTSAQKNPTAFYLCASSVQGDTQYFGPGTRLTVL.

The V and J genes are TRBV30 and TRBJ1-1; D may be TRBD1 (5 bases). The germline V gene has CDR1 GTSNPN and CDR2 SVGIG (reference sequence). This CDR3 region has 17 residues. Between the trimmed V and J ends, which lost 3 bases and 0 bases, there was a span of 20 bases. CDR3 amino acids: CAWRTGDPYIVNTEAFF. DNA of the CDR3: TGTGCCTGGAGGACGGGGGATCCATACATTGTGAACACTGAAGCTTTCTTT.

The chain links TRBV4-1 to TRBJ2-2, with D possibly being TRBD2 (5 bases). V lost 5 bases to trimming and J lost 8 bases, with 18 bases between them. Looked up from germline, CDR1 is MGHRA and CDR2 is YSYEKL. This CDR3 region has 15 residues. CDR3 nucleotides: TGCGCCAGCAGCTTCCAAGAAGGTGGCGGGGGGGAGCTGTTTTTT. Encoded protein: CASSFQEGGGGELFF.

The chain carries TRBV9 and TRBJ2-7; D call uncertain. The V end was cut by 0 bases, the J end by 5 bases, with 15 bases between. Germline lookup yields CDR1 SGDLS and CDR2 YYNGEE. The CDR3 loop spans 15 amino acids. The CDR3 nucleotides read TGTGCCAGCAGCGTAGCTGGTAGCTACCTCGACGAGCAGTACTTC. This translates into CASSVAGSYLDEQYF.

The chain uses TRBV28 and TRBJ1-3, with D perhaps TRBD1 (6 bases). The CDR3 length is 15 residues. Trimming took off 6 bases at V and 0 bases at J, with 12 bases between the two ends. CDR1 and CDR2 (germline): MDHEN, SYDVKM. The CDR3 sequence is CASSPGHSSGNTIYF. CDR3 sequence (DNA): TGTGCCAGCAGCCCGGGACACTCCTCTGGAAACACCATATATTTT. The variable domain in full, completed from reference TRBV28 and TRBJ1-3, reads DVKVTQSSRYLVKRTGEKVFLECVQDMDHENMFWYRQDPGLGLRLIYFSYDVKMKEKGDIPEGYSVSREKKERFSLILESASTNQTSMYLCASSPGHSSGNTIYFGEGSWLTVV.